Below are 30 T cell receptor beta chains sequenced from a single sample in a study of OX40 agonist ivuxolimab in advanced cancers. This table comes from immunoSEQ multiplex PCR, and its TCRdb copy is limited to in-frame clones, with some not included. The table lists 45,000 to 60,000 clones, about 92% of them singletons. The sample here was CD4+ or CD8+ T cells sorted from blood, taken in a trial of the OX40 agonist ivuxolimab. The source of these receptors is an adult with an advanced solid tumor such as melanoma, head and neck, liver or kidney cancer.

The chain recombines TRBV21-1 with TRBJ2-2; the table's D call, TRBD1, was not checked against the DNA. TRBV21-1 is described as a pseudogene. The CDR3 is 18 residues long. The CDR3 region has the DNA TGTGCCAGCAGCAAATCAAGGACAGGGTCAGCGAACACCGGGGAGCTGTTTTTT. Its protein product is CASSKSRTGSANTGELFF.

This sequence joins TRBV27 and TRBJ1-2; TRBD1 matches 8 bases. Germline values: CDR1 MNHEY, CDR2 SMNVEV (reference sequence). After removal of 6 bases from V and 3 bases from J, the junction contained 3 bases not matched to a gene. The CDR3 runs to 13 residues. The CDR3 nucleotides are TGTGCCAGCAGGCCAGGGGGCTACTATGGCTACACCTTC. Translation: CASRPGGYYGYTF.

Only one count was recorded for this clone. This sample also contains other DNA sequences that code for the same CDR3. The rearrangement joins TRBV27 to TRBJ2-7; D gene uncertain. The CDR3 covers 12 residues. The V end was cut by 5 bases, the J end by 0 bases, with 5 bases between. In germline, CDR1 is MNHEY, CDR2 SMNVEV (reference sequence). The chain's CDR3 is CASSPSSYEQYF. CDR3 nucleotide sequence: TGTGCCAGCAGTCCGAGCTCCTACGAGCAGTACTTC.

By its share, this clone is medium-sized. The genes are TRBV7-2 and TRBJ1-2; 11 nucleotides align to TRBD1. V lost 5 bases, J lost 8 bases, and 7 bases stayed unmatched. CDR1 is SGHTA, CDR2 FQGNSA, per germline. This CDR3 is built from 14 residues. The CDR3 sequence is CASSEGTGGGGYTF. CDR3 nucleotides: TGTGCCAGCAGCGAAGGGACAGGGGGAGGCGGCTACACCTTC.

The chain is built from TRBV6-6 and TRBJ1-1; unclear D gene. V dropped 8 bases and J dropped 3 bases, with 13 bases sitting between them. CDR3 length equals 13 residues. The germline gives CDR1 MNHNY, CDR2 SVGAGI (reference sequence). The CDR3 is CASGFRLDTEAFF. DNA of the CDR3: TGTGCCAGCGGCTTTCGACTGGACACTGAAGCTTTCTTT.

The rearrangement links TRBV5-6 to TRBJ1-2, with a tentative D call TRBD1 (6 bases). V was cut by 4 bases and J by 3 bases, with 13 bases left in between. This CDR3 has 14 amino acids. CDR1 is SGHDT and CDR2 is YYEEEE in the germline V gene. The CDR3 sequence: CASSVETGYYGYTF. CDR3 coding DNA: TGTGCCAGCAGCGTAGAGACAGGATACTATGGCTACACCTTC. The full variable domain, with the rest looked up from reference TRBV5-6 and TRBJ1-2, is DAGVTQSPTHLIKTRGQQVTLRCSPKSGHDTVSWYQQALGQGPQFIFQYYEEEERQRGNFPDRFSGHQFPNYSSELNVNALLLGDSALYLCASSVETGYYGYTFGSGTRLTVV.

This chain connects TRBV12-5 to TRBJ1-2; D might be TRBD1 (6 bases). The V gene lost 1 base and the J gene lost 7 bases, with 7 bases spanning the gap. CDR1 is LGHNT, CDR2 FRNRAP, per germline. This CDR3 spans 12 amino acids. The CDR3: CASGLGRGGYTF. The CDR3 coding sequence is TGTGCTAGTGGTTTGGGCAGGGGTGGCTACACCTTC.

The chain carries TRBV9 and TRBJ1-2, with 7 bases aligning to TRBD1. This CDR3 contains 15 residues. From germline, CDR1 is SGDLS and CDR2 YYNGEE. J gave up 7 bases and V 3 bases, and 12 bases lay outside the gene matches. DNA for the CDR3: TGTGCCAGCAGCGCCCTCCTTCAGGGGGGGGGTGGCTACACCTTC. Amino acids: CASSALLQGGGGYTF. Full variable domain (rest looked up from reference TRBV9 and TRBJ1-2): DSGVTQTPKHLITATGQRVTLRCSPRSGDLSVYWYQQSLDQGLQFLIQYYNGEERAKGNILERFSAQQFPDLHSELNLSSLELGDSALYFCASSALLQGGGGYTFGSGTRLTVV.

This chain links TRBV6-4 with TRBJ2-3, with 10 bases lining up with TRBD2. Germline V gene sequence: CDR1 MRHNA, CDR2 SNTAGT. The CDR3 totals 15 residues. J gave up 4 bases and V 5 bases, and 6 bases lay outside the gene matches. The CDR3 spells CASSSGGAEADTQYF. The CDR3 nucleotides read TGTGCCAGCAGTAGCGGGGGGGCCGAGGCAGATACGCAGTATTTT.

This rearrangement joins TRBV9 to TRBJ2-1; D uncertain. CDR1 is SGDLS and CDR2 is YYNGEE in the germline V gene. The CDR3 sequence is 11 residues long. The V end was cut by 3 bases, the J end by 8 bases, with 6 bases between. As DNA, the CDR3 is TGTGCCAGCAGCGAATCTGATGAGCAGTTCTTC. Amino acid sequence: CASSESDEQFF.

This sequence joins TRBV7-9 and TRBJ1-3; D ambiguous. Trimming removed 5 bases at V and 1 base at J, with 9 bases between. Germline values: CDR1 SEHNR, CDR2 FQNEAQ (reference sequence). The CDR3 loop spans 14 amino acids. CDR3 sequence reads: CASSPTASGNTIYF. The CDR3 DNA follows: TGTGCCAGCAGCCCCACAGCATCTGGAAACACCATATATTTT.

The J gene is TRBJ1-1, the V gene TRBV19; 8 nucleotides agree with TRBD1. The length of the CDR3 is 13 residues. The ends lost 7 bases at V and 1 base at J; junction bases unmatched: 2. CDR1 and CDR2 (germline): LNHDA, SQIVND (reference sequence). This CDR3 is CASIDRGNTEAFF. The CDR3 DNA follows: TGTGCCAGTATTGACAGGGGGAACACTGAAGCTTTCTTT.

The V call is TRBV5-8, the J call TRBJ2-7; 8 nucleotides align to TRBD1. Per germline, CDR1 SGHTS and CDR2 YDEGEE. This CDR3 has 14 residues. V shed 4 bases and J 2 bases; nucleotides not matched to a gene: 5. CDR3 region: CASSARGRPYEQYF. CDR3 DNA sequence: TGTGCCAGCAGCGCCAGGGGGCGGCCCTACGAGCAGTACTTC.

This chain links TRBV6-1 with TRBJ1-5; 8 positions match TRBD1. CDR3 length: 15 residues. J gave up 1 base and V 6 bases, and 5 bases lay outside the gene matches. Germline assignment: CDR1 MNHNS and CDR2 SASEGT. For the CDR3, the DNA is TGTGCCAGCAGGGCAGGGGGCCAAAGCAATCAGCCCCAGCATTTT. This gives the protein CASRAGGQSNQPQHF.

The J gene is TRBJ1-1, the V gene TRBV27; 7 nucleotides align to TRBD1. Trimming cost V 5 bases and J 2 bases; bases outside gene matches: 5. CDR3 size: 14 residues. Per germline, CDR1 MNHEY and CDR2 SMNVEV (reference sequence). In DNA, the CDR3 is TGTGCCAGCAGTACGACAGGGATCAACACTGAAGCTTTCTTT. Its translation: CASSTTGINTEAFF.

The V call is TRBV7-9, the J call TRBJ2-5; no clear D. The germline V gene encodes CDR1 SEHNR and CDR2 FQNEAQ (reference sequence). Trimming took off 5 bases at V and 7 bases at J, with 17 bases between the two ends. The CDR3 loop spans 14 amino acids. The CDR3 protein is CASSPYTEYLTQYF. CDR3 DNA sequence: TGTGCCAGCAGCCCATACACGGAGTATCTGACCCAGTACTTC. The entire variable domain, with the rest obtained from reference TRBV7-9 and TRBJ2-5, is as follows: DTGVSQNPRHKITKRGQNVTFRCDPISEHNRLYWYRQTLGQGPEFLTYFQNEAQLEKSRLLSDRFSAERPKGSFSTLEIQRTEQGDSAMYLCASSPYTEYLTQYFGPGTRLLVL.

V gene TRBV7-9 combines with J gene TRBJ1-2; perhaps TRBD1 as D (5 bases). Germline V gene data show CDR1 as SEHNR and CDR2 as FQNEAQ (reference sequence). The ends were cut back, 5 bases at V and 5 bases at J, with 15 bases in the middle. The CDR3 extends over 14 amino acids. The CDR3 sequence is CASSPPRDVYGYTF. CDR3 coding DNA: TGTGCCAGCAGCCCCCCACGGGACGTATATGGCTACACCTTC.

This rearrangement joins TRBV30 to TRBJ2-7; 9 nucleotides agree with TRBD1. This CDR3 is 14 amino acids long. The V gene end was trimmed by 2 bases and the J gene end by 3 bases; junction bases not matched to a gene: 5. Germline assignment: CDR1 GTSNPN and CDR2 SVGIG (reference sequence). CDR3 DNA sequence: TGTGCCTGGAGTTCGTTGGACAGGGGCTACGAGCAGTACTTC. As protein: CAWSSLDRGYEQYF.

The genes are TRBV4-1 and TRBJ2-3, with 11 positions matching TRBD2. CDR3 length equals 19 residues. CDR1 and CDR2 from the germline V gene are MGHRA and YSYEKL. The V and J ends lost 3 bases and 2 bases, in that order; junction bases with no gene match: 13. The CDR3 DNA is TGCGCCAGCAGCCACCCTACTAAGGGACTAGCGGAGTACACAGATACGCAGTATTTT. Translation: CASSHPTKGLAEYTDTQYF.

V gene TRBV5-8 combines with J gene TRBJ2-7, with 7 bases aligning to TRBD2. The CDR3 spans 12 residues. The junction had 6 bases not matched to a gene; V was cut back by 6 bases and J by 6 bases. Germline CDR1 is SGHTS and CDR2 is YDEGEE. CDR3 nucleotide sequence: TGTGCCAGCACCTGGGAGGGTGTCGAGCAGTACGTC. It specifies CASTWEGVEQYV.

This clone occurred once. The chain is built from TRBV4-1 and TRBJ2-7, with a possible D match to TRBD2 (5 bases). Germline lookup yields CDR1 MGHRA and CDR2 YSYEKL. The CDR3 length is 15 residues. V gave up 2 bases and J gave up 0 bases, with 11 bases separating them. CDR3: CASSQNAGSSYEQYF. Written as DNA, the CDR3 is TGCGCCAGCAGCCAAAACGCTGGGAGCTCCTACGAGCAGTACTTC.

This clone showed up just once. The chain recombines TRBV14 with TRBJ2-7; 7 bases are a match to TRBD1. CDR1 and CDR2 (germline): SGHDN, FVKESK. Unmatched junction bases numbered 9, after V lost 3 bases and J lost 1 base. The CDR3 covers 16 residues. CDR3 in amino acids: CASSHRTGTASYEQYF. The CDR3 DNA follows: TGTGCCAGCAGCCACCGAACCGGGACAGCATCCTACGAGCAGTACTTC.

The chain uses TRBV9 and TRBJ2-1, with 9 bases that match TRBD2. The germline gives CDR1 SGDLS, CDR2 YYNGEE. The CDR3 has 15 residues. The J segment lost 4 bases and the V segment lost 0 bases, leaving 2 bases of the junction unmatched. In DNA form, the CDR3 reads TGTGCCAGCAGCGTAGGTAGCGGGGGTTACAATGAGCAGTTCTTC. Its protein product is CASSVGSGGYNEQFF.

This clone was seen only a few times. This chain connects TRBV5-4 to TRBJ1-5; D remains unclear. Germline CDR1 and CDR2: SGHNT and YYREEE (reference sequence). This CDR3 region has 13 residues. The ends were cut back, 4 bases at V and 0 bases at J, with 5 bases in the middle. In DNA, the CDR3 is TGTGCCAGCAGCGTCGATAGCAATCAGCCCCAGCATTTT. Translation gives CASSVDSNQPQHF.

The genes are TRBV27 and TRBJ1-1, with no clear D. Trimming shortened V by 2 bases and J by 5 bases, and 15 bases separated the two germline ends. Looked up from germline, CDR1 is MNHEY and CDR2 is SMNVEV (reference sequence). The CDR3 has 15 amino acids. The CDR3 here is CASSLGASPGTEAFF. As DNA, the CDR3 is TGTGCCAGCAGTTTAGGCGCATCCCCGGGGACTGAAGCTTTCTTT.

J is TRBJ2-1 and V is TRBV5-5; 8 nucleotides line up with TRBD2. The CDR3 runs to 15 residues. Trimming cost V 1 base and J 3 bases; bases outside gene matches: 3. The germline V gene encodes CDR1 SGHKS and CDR2 YYEKEE (reference sequence). The CDR3 DNA is TGTGCCAGCAGCTTGTTAGCGGGGCTCTACAATGAGCAGTTCTTC. It encodes CASSLLAGLYNEQFF. Full variable domain (outside the CDR3, taken from reference TRBV5-5 and TRBJ2-1): DAGVTQSPTHLIKTRGQQVTLRCSPISGHKSVSWYQQVLGQGPQFIFQYYEKEERGRGNFPDRFSARQFPNYSSELNVNALLLGDSALYLCASSLLAGLYNEQFFGPGTRLTVL.

The V gene is TRBV6-1, the J gene TRBJ1-3; D is undetermined. The CDR3 covers 13 residues. Trimming shortened V by 3 bases and J by 9 bases, and 12 bases separated the two germline ends. Germline loops: CDR1 MNHNS, CDR2 SASEGT. CDR3 in DNA: TGTGCCAGCAGTGAGGGCGCTCCGCTCACCATATATTTT. Residues: CASSEGAPLTIYF.

For the CDR3, the DNA is TGTGCCAGCAGAAACCCGTCTGGAAACACCATATATTTT. It yields the protein CASRNPSGNTIYF. This chain joins TRBV7-9 and TRBJ1-3; D ambiguous. Germline lookup yields CDR1 SEHNR and CDR2 FQNEAQ (reference sequence). The CDR3 consists of 13 residues. V shed 6 bases and J shed 1 base, with 7 bases lying between them.

This chain uses TRBV5-1 with TRBJ2-1, with TRBD1 matching over 9 bases. The germline gives CDR1 SGHRS, CDR2 YFSETQ. Trimming cost V 5 bases and J 7 bases; bases outside gene matches: 4. This CDR3 spans 13 amino acids. The CDR3 nucleotides are TGCGCCAGCAGGAGGGACAGGGAAAATGAGCAGTTCTTC. Protein: CASRRDRENEQFF. The full variable domain, in which reference TRBV5-1 and TRBJ2-1 provide the parts outside the CDR3, is KAGVTQTPRYLIKTRGQQVTLSCSPISGHRSVSWYQQTPGQGLQFLFEYFSETQRNKGNFPGRFSGRQFSNSRSEMNVSTLELGDSALYLCASRRDRENEQFFGPGTRLTVL.

This sequence joins TRBV9 and TRBJ2-3; D call uncertain. V lost 1 base, J lost 7 bases, and 4 bases lay in between. The CDR3 length is 11 residues. CDR1 is SGDLS and CDR2 is YYNGEE in the germline V gene. The CDR3 region is CASSVSNTQYF. The CDR3 nucleotides are TGTGCCAGCAGCGTATCGAATACGCAGTATTTT.